The present entry profiles one T cell receptor (beta chain) with its context. Its antigen is as yet unknown. The record originates from a study of radiotherapy plus CTLA-4 blockade in lung cancer. Study-level findings and limits: Tumor-derived TCR clones expanded in blood after radiotherapy plus ipilimumab.

Some clones are missing from TCRdb's copy, which holds only in-frame ones; the method was immunoSEQ multiplex PCR. The sample lists 60,000 to 70,000 clones; roughly four fifths were seen once. Per germline, CDR1 MGHDK and CDR2 SYGVNS. CDR3 size: 15 residues. V shed 5 bases and J 3 bases; nucleotides not matched to a gene: 5. Sequencing used peripheral blood, obtained from a patient treated with radiotherapy plus ipilimumab. The sequence came from a human donor with non-small cell lung cancer who had a partial response to radiotherapy plus ipilimumab. This chain links TRBV25-1 with TRBJ2-7, with 12 bases that match TRBD2. The CDR3 coding sequence is TGTGCCAGCAGTTTCCTGACTAGCGGGAGCTACGAGCAGTACTTC. Amino acid sequence: CASSFLTSGSYEQYF.